This T cell receptor beta chain appears in the sequencing data of a study of T-cell memory formation after mild COVID-19. Findings and caveats of the study: Mainly CM and EM harbored the contracting CD4+ clones; mainly EMRA harbored the CD8+ ones. The study found balanced CD4/CD8 in clones contracting day 15 to 85 and a CD4+ lean in later expanders.

V dropped 3 bases and J dropped 3; count of bases not matched to a gene: 4. Germline loops: CDR1 SGHDT, CDR2 YYEEEE. The CDR3 sequence is 15 residues long. Constant-segment-primed 5'RACE gave TCR alpha and TCR beta cDNA libraries with sample barcodes and UMIs. TCRdb recomputed calls from the 5' RACE reads with MiXCR, one row per CDR3 protein. In the table there are about 240,000 distinct CDR3 sequences, roughly a tenth of which are singletons. As to this clonotype: The target antigen is unknown.

This sequence joins TRBV5-6 and TRBJ2-1; TRBD1 matches at 9 bases. The specimen sequenced was PBMCs or a T cell subset sorted from them (not recorded which). The TCR was taken from a man younger than 35 who had mild COVID-19 (a few samples of this study predate the infection). Cell type and time point are not known. Here the CDR3 DNA reads TGTGCCAGCAGCTCCGGGACAGGGTTCTACAATGAGCAGTTCTTC. This sequence encodes CASSSGTGFYNEQFF.